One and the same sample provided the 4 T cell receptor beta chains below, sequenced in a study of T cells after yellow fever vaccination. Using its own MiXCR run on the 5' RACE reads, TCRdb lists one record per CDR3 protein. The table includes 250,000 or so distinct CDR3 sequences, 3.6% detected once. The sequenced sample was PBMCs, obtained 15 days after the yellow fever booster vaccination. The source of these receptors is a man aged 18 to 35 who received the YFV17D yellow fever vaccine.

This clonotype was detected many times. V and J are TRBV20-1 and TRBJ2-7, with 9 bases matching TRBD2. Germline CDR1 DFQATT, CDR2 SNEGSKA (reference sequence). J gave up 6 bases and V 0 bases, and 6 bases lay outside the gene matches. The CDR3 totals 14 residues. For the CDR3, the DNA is TGCAGTGCTAGAGAACCGGGACTAGCCTTCGAGCAGTACTTC. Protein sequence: CSAREPGLAFEQYF.

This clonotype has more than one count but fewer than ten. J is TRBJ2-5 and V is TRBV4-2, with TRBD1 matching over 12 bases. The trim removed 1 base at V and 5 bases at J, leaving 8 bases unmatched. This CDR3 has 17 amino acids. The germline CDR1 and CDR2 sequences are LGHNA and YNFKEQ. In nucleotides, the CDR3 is TGTGCCAGCAGCCAAGCTCCGGGACAGGGGGCAGGGGAGACCCAGTACTTC. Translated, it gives CASSQAPGQGAGETQYF.

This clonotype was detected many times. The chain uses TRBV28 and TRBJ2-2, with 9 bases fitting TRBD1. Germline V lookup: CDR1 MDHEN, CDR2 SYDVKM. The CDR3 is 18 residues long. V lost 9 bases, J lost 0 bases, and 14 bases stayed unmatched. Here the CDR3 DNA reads TGTGCCAGAGTCGCGGGACAGGGCGCGTCCGCGAACACCGGGGAGCTGTTTTTT. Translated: CARVAGQGASANTGELFF.

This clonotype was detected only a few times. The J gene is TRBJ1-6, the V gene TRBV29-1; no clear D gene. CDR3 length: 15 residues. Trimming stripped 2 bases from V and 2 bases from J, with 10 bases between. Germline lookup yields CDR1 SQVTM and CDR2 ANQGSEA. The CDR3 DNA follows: TGCAGCGTTGAACCGCTAGGGCCCTATAATTCACCCCTCCACTTT. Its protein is CSVEPLGPYNSPLHF.